A single sample is the source of the 31 T cell receptor beta chains below, sequenced in a study of radiotherapy plus CTLA-4 blockade in lung cancer. The protocol was immunoSEQ multiplex PCR, while the TCRdb copy is restricted to in-frame clones and leaves out a portion. The data hold about 49,000 clones, with approximately 81% observed a single time. This specimen was peripheral blood, taken from a patient treated with radiotherapy plus ipilimumab. These receptors originate from a human donor with non-small cell lung cancer whose response to radiotherapy plus ipilimumab could not be evaluated.

The genes are TRBV4-2 and TRBJ2-1, with 9 bases lining up with TRBD2. V gave up 2 bases and J gave up 5 bases; unmatched junction bases: 7. The CDR3 length is 16 residues. From germline, CDR1 is LGHNA and CDR2 YNFKEQ. The CDR3 sequence: CASSQYSGSHNNEQFF. DNA for the CDR3: TGTGCCAGCAGCCAATATAGCGGGAGCCATAACAATGAGCAGTTCTTC.

J is TRBJ1-1 and V is TRBV9, with 11 bases identical to TRBD1. The CDR3 is made up of 16 amino acids. Germline V gene lookup returns CDR1 SGDLS and CDR2 YYNGEE. After removal of 4 bases from V and 0 bases from J, the junction contained 5 bases not matched to a gene. In DNA, the CDR3 is TGTGCCAGCAGCTCTGGACAGGGGGCCATGAACACTGAAGCTTTCTTT. It encodes CASSSGQGAMNTEAFF.

The chain uses TRBV11-2 and TRBJ2-1, with D unresolved. This CDR3 spans 14 amino acids. V was trimmed by 1 base and J by 3 bases, leaving 7 bases between them. Germline CDR1 is SGHAT and CDR2 is FQNNGV. CDR3 nucleotide sequence: TGTGCCAGCAGCTTAGTGGCAGTCTACAATGAGCAGTTCTTC. Translation gives CASSLVAVYNEQFF.

The V gene is TRBV7-3, the J gene TRBJ1-5; no firm D call. The CDR3 length is 13 residues. Trimming left V 6 bases short and J 7 bases short, with 13 bases between. Germline V gives CDR1 SGHTA, CDR2 FQGTGA. CDR3 sequence (DNA): TGTGCCAGCAGTTCATGGCCGGGGCAGCCCCAGCATTTT. Amino acid sequence: CASSSWPGQPQHF.

The chain joins TRBV28 to TRBJ2-5; D is possibly TRBD2 (6 bases). V lost 3 bases, J lost 11 bases, and 19 bases lay in between. The germline gives CDR1 MDHEN, CDR2 SYDVKM. There are 14 residues in the CDR3. CDR3 DNA sequence: TGTGCCAGCAGTTTCCGACTCCCGCCGGGAGAGCAGTACTTC. Translating it yields CASSFRLPPGEQYF.

The V and J genes are TRBV7-2 and TRBJ1-2; 9 nucleotides align to TRBD1. CDR1 is SGHTA, CDR2 FQGNSA, per germline. V lost 1 base and J lost 8; bases outside the gene matches: 5. The CDR3 is made up of 14 amino acids. The CDR3 region is CASSLGTGERGYTF. CDR3 DNA sequence: TGTGCCAGCAGCTTAGGGACAGGGGAGCGAGGCTACACCTTC.

The chain couples TRBV19 to TRBJ1-1; D gene uncertain. This CDR3 region has 15 residues. V was cut by 7 bases and J by 1 base, with 16 bases left in between. Germline V CDR1 and CDR2: LNHDA, SQIVND (reference sequence). The CDR3 spells CASNSVRAGNTEAFF. Here the CDR3 DNA reads TGTGCCAGTAACTCCGTGAGGGCGGGGAACACTGAAGCTTTCTTT.

The chain has TRBV2 and TRBJ2-7; D gene unclear. V lost 7 bases, J lost 1 base, and 8 bases lay in between. This CDR3 is 12 amino acids long. Germline V CDR1 and CDR2: SNHLY, FYNNEI. This CDR3 reads CASTTHSYEQYF. The CDR3 DNA follows: TGTGCCAGCACCACTCATTCCTACGAGCAGTACTTC.

This chain uses TRBV19 with TRBJ1-1, with D perhaps TRBD1 (5 bases). Germline-derived CDR1 and CDR2 are LNHDA and SQIVND (reference sequence). This CDR3 has 15 residues. V was pared by 1 base and J by 0 bases, with 9 bases between. CDR3 sequence: CASSIVPGMNTEAFF. CDR3 DNA sequence: TGTGCCAGTAGTATAGTTCCAGGGATGAACACTGAAGCTTTCTTT.

This chain joins TRBV29-1 and TRBJ2-5; 10 bases fit TRBD2. Trimming cost V 3 bases and J 5 bases; bases outside gene matches: 6. The CDR3 runs to 14 residues. Per the germline V gene, CDR1 is SQVTM and CDR2 is ANQGSEA. As DNA, the CDR3 is TGCAGCGTTGATCGTAGCGGGGGGATGGAGACCCAGTACTTC. Translating gives CSVDRSGGMETQYF.

A single count supports this clone. V is TRBV5-1 and J is TRBJ2-3; possibly TRBD2 for D (6 bases). The V end lost 0 bases, the J end lost 6 bases, and 14 bases lay between the germline ends. The CDR3 has 15 amino acids. The germline V gene has CDR1 SGHRS and CDR2 YFSETQ. The CDR3 bases are TGCGCCAGCAGCTTGGAGGCTAGCGATACTGATACGCAGTATTTT. Its protein is CASSLEASDTDTQYF.

V is TRBV7-9 and J is TRBJ2-2; D is possibly TRBD1 (6 bases). The germline V gene encodes CDR1 SEHNR and CDR2 FQNEAQ (reference sequence). Trimming took 9 bases from V and 7 from J, leaving 12 bases between them. The length of the CDR3 is 12 residues. CDR3 coding DNA: TGTGCCAGGGGGGCCGCCGGCGGGGAGCTGTTTTTT. This encodes CARGAAGGELFF. The full variable domain, completed using reference TRBV7-9 and TRBJ2-2, is DTGVSQNPRHKITKRGQNVTFRCDPISEHNRLYWYRQTLGQGPEFLTYFQNEAQLEKSRLLSDRFSAERPKGSFSTLEIQRTEQGDSAMYLCARGAAGGELFFGEGSRLTVL.

CDR3 sequence: CASSPGSTGATTYGYTF. The CDR3 coding sequence is TGTGCCAGCAGCCCCGGATCGACAGGGGCCACGACCTATGGCTACACCTTC. V gene TRBV7-2 combines with J gene TRBJ1-2; 8 bases line up with TRBD1. Per the germline V gene, CDR1 is SGHTA and CDR2 is FQGNSA. J gave up 4 bases and V 5 bases, and 15 bases lay outside the gene matches. CDR3 size: 17 residues.

J is TRBJ1-5 and V is TRBV7-2; 12 nucleotides align to TRBD1. This CDR3 has 16 amino acids. CDR1 is SGHTA, CDR2 FQGNSA, per germline. The junction had 8 bases not matched to a gene; V was cut back by 5 bases and J by 6 bases. CDR3 coding DNA: TGTGCCAGCAGCCCGTCAGGGACAGGGGGCCGTCAGCCCCAGCATTTT. Residues: CASSPSGTGGRQPQHF.

The V gene is TRBV9, the J gene TRBJ2-2; tentative D call: TRBD1 (6 bases). The V gene's germline CDR1 is SGDLS and CDR2 YYNGEE. The CDR3 loop spans 14 amino acids. The ends were cut back, 3 bases at V and 4 bases at J, with 10 bases in the middle. CDR3 sequence reads: CASSAQGSTGELFF. The CDR3 DNA is TGTGCCAGCAGCGCTCAGGGGTCCACCGGGGAGCTGTTTTTT.

This chain links TRBV5-4 with TRBJ2-7; 7 bases match TRBD2. The CDR3 spans 13 residues. From germline, CDR1 is SGHNT and CDR2 YYREEE (reference sequence). V dropped 1 base and J dropped 7; count of bases not matched to a gene: 5. CDR3 DNA sequence: TGTGCCAGCAGCTTGAAGGGGAGGGGTGAGCAGTACTTC. Amino acids: CASSLKGRGEQYF. The complete variable domain, with remaining parts taken from reference TRBV5-4 and TRBJ2-7, reads ETGVTQSPTHLIKTRGQQVTLRCSSQSGHNTVSWYQQALGQGPQFIFQYYREEENGRGNFPPRFSGLQFPNYSSELNVNALELDDSALYLCASSLKGRGEQYFGPGTRLTVT.

The J gene is TRBJ2-1, the V gene TRBV27; 10 bases line up with TRBD2. The germline gives CDR1 MNHEY, CDR2 SMNVEV (reference sequence). Trimming removed 6 bases from V and 7 bases from J; junction bases left unmatched: 9. The CDR3 extends over 15 amino acids. The CDR3 sequence is CASRWTSGMKNEQFF. The DNA of the CDR3 is TGTGCCAGCAGATGGACTAGCGGAATGAAGAATGAGCAGTTCTTC.

The chain is built from TRBV19 and TRBJ1-5; D call uncertain. The germline gives CDR1 LNHDA, CDR2 SQIVND (reference sequence). This CDR3 is 15 amino acids long. V dropped 3 bases and J dropped 2 bases, with 11 bases sitting between them. This CDR3 reads CASSIAGSRNQPQHF. The CDR3 region has the DNA TGTGCCAGTAGTATCGCAGGATCCCGCAATCAGCCCCAGCATTTT.

The chain joins TRBV4-3 to TRBJ1-1, with TRBD1 matching 7 bases. CDR1 is LGHNA and CDR2 is YSLEER in the germline V gene. CDR3 length equals 14 residues. V lost 1 base to trimming and J lost 7 bases; unmatched junction nucleotides: 6. CDR3 sequence reads: CASSQGQGLSEAFF. Here the CDR3 DNA reads TGCGCCAGCAGCCAAGGACAGGGTTTGAGTGAAGCTTTCTTT.

This chain connects TRBV15 to TRBJ2-2; D might be TRBD2 (5 bases). Between the trimmed V and J ends, which lost 5 bases and 7 bases, there was a span of 14 bases. The CDR3 covers 14 residues. Germline V lookup: CDR1 LNHNV, CDR2 YYDKDF (reference sequence). In DNA, the CDR3 is TGTGCCACCAGCTTCCGGGATACCAGCGGGGAGCTGTTTTTT. Translated, it gives CATSFRDTSGELFF.

The genes are TRBV7-2 and TRBJ2-5; D is possibly TRBD2 (5 bases). Trimming took 4 bases from V and 3 from J, leaving 9 bases between them. Germline V gene sequence: CDR1 SGHTA, CDR2 FQGNSA. This CDR3 has 13 residues. This CDR3 reads CASSSGLKETQYF. CDR3 sequence (DNA): TGTGCCAGCAGCTCCGGACTGAAAGAGACCCAGTACTTC.

The J gene is TRBJ1-2, the V gene TRBV5-4, with 7 bases identical to TRBD1. The CDR3 extends over 14 amino acids. The germline V gene encodes CDR1 SGHNT and CDR2 YYREEE (reference sequence). Losses at the gene ends were 4 bases for V and 2 bases for J; bases not matched to a gene: 5. Here the CDR3 reads CASSPGTANYGYTF. CDR3 nucleotide sequence: TGTGCCAGCAGCCCCGGGACAGCGAACTATGGCTACACCTTC.

Comments on this clone: The identical CDR3 is also encoded by other nucleotide sequences in the sample. The rearrangement uses TRBV5-1 and TRBJ2-7, with 7 bases identical to TRBD2. The CDR3 is 16 amino acids. Germline lookup yields CDR1 SGHRS and CDR2 YFSETQ. V was clipped by 6 bases and J by 4 bases; unmatched bases: 16. Here the CDR3 reads CASNPLLGEGMYEQYF. The DNA of the CDR3 is TGCGCCAGCAATCCTTTGCTTGGGGAGGGGATGTACGAGCAGTACTTC.

This clone was recorded only once. The rearrangement uses TRBV6-6 and TRBJ1-1; D is unclear. This CDR3 has 13 amino acids. The germline gives CDR1 MNHNY, CDR2 SVGAGI (reference sequence). Trimming removed 5 bases from V and 2 bases from J, with 9 bases in between. In nucleotides, the CDR3 is TGTGCCAGCAGTCCTCGCGGAAACACTGAAGCTTTCTTT. Translating gives CASSPRGNTEAFF.

As DNA, the CDR3 is TGTGCCAGTAGTGCTGACTACAGAGGTGGCTACACCTTC. It is translated as CASSADYRGGYTF. This rearrangement joins TRBV19 to TRBJ1-2; no firm D call. Germline CDR1 is LNHDA and CDR2 is SQIVND (reference sequence). Trimming removed 5 bases from V and 7 bases from J, with 14 bases in between. This CDR3 has 13 residues.

The gene calls are TRBV4-1 and TRBJ2-1, with TRBD2 matching over 8 bases. This CDR3 is 16 amino acids long. From germline, CDR1 is MGHRA and CDR2 YSYEKL. V lost 0 bases and J lost 2; bases outside the gene matches: 3. CDR3 sequence: CASSQEPSGPYNEQFF. The CDR3 DNA is TGCGCCAGCAGCCAAGAACCTAGCGGGCCCTACAATGAGCAGTTCTTC.

The V and J genes are TRBV28 and TRBJ1-1; TRBD1 matches at 7 bases. Germline V lookup: CDR1 MDHEN, CDR2 SYDVKM. The CDR3 runs to 17 residues. V was pared by 2 bases and J by 10 bases, with 19 bases of the junction left unmatched. The CDR3 sequence is CASSLALRDRDFKGAFF. For the CDR3, the DNA is TGTGCCAGCAGTTTAGCCCTTCGAGACAGGGACTTCAAAGGAGCTTTCTTT.

V gene TRBV4-1 combines with J gene TRBJ2-7; D is perhaps TRBD1 (7 bases). Trimming removed 0 bases from V and 1 base from J, with 10 bases in between. CDR1 MGHRA and CDR2 YSYEKL come from the germline V gene. CDR3 length: 15 residues. The CDR3 here is CASSQDQGGSYEQYF. The CDR3 DNA reads as TGCGCCAGCAGCCAAGATCAGGGGGGTTCCTACGAGCAGTACTTC.

The CDR3: CASRGGSDKPSYTF. The DNA for the CDR3 is TGTGCCTCCCGAGGGGGCAGCGACAAACCCTCCTACACCTTC. J is TRBJ1-2 and V is TRBV6-5; 7 bases match TRBD1. This CDR3 has 14 amino acids. Per germline, CDR1 MNHEY and CDR2 SVGAGI. Losses at the gene ends were 11 bases for V and 10 bases for J; bases not matched to a gene: 19.

The chain couples TRBV6-1 to TRBJ2-7; D unresolved. V lost 10 bases to trimming and J lost 6 bases, with 13 bases between them. Germline-derived CDR1 and CDR2 are MNHNS and SASEGT. There are 11 residues in the CDR3. The CDR3 bases are TGTGCCATCCGGAGCTGGCTCGAGCAGTACTTC. Translation: CAIRSWLEQYF.

This chain connects TRBV7-9 to TRBJ2-7; possibly TRBD2 for D (5 bases). Trimming removed 2 bases from V and 5 bases from J, with 16 bases in between. The CDR3 contains 15 residues. Germline assignment: CDR1 SEHNR and CDR2 FQNEAQ (reference sequence). Written as DNA, the CDR3 is TGTGCCAGCAGCTTATACCAGAGTAAGAGGGACGAGCAGTACTTC. Translated, it gives CASSLYQSKRDEQYF.